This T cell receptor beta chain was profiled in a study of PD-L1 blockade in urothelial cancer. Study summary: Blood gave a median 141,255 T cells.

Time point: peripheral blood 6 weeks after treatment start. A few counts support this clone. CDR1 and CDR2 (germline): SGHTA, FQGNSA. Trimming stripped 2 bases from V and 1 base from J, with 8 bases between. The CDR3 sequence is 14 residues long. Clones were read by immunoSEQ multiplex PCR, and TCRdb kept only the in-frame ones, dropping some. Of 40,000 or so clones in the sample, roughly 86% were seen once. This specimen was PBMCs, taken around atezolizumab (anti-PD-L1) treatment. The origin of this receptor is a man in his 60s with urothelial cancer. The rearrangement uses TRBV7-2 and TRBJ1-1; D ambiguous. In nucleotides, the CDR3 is TGTGCCAGCAGCTTATGGCGGCAGAACACTGAAGCTTTCTTT. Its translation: CASSLWRQNTEAFF.